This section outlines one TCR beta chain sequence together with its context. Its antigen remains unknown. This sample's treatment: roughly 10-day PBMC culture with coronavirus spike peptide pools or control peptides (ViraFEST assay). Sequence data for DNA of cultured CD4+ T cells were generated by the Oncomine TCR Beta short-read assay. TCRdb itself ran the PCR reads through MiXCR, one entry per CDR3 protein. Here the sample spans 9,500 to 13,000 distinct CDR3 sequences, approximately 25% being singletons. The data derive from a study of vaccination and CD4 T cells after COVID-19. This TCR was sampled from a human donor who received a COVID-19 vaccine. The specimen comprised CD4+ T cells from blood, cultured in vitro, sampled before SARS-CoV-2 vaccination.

CDR3 loop: CASSGGGWATEAFF. The CDR3 DNA reads TGTGCCAGCAGCGGAGGGGGGTGGGCCACTGAAGCTTTCTTT. The gene calls are TRBV5-8 and TRBJ1-1, with D tentatively TRBD1 (6 bases). This CDR3 spans 14 amino acids. Germline CDR1 is SGHTS and CDR2 is YDEGEE. V shed 4 bases and J shed 4 bases, with 14 bases lying between them.